Below are 22 T cell receptor beta chains sequenced from a single sample in a study of blood T cell repertoires in COVID-19. The method was immunoSEQ multiplex PCR; TCRdb's version includes in-frame clones alone and lacks a portion of them. Of fewer than 400,000 clones in the sample, around nine tenths are singletons; the top ten hold 10%. The sequenced sample consisted of PBMCs or T cells enriched from blood (not recorded which). The receptors shown here come from a woman aged 50 to 60 who had recovered from COVID-19.

The rearrangement links TRBV3-1 (or the pseudogene TRBV3-2) to TRBJ1-1; D unresolved. This CDR3 is built from 13 residues. Germline values: CDR1 LGHDT, CDR2 YNNKEL (reference sequence). V shed 1 base and J shed 1 base, with 4 bases lying between them. The CDR3 protein is CASSQVQNTEAFF. In DNA, the CDR3 is TGTGCCAGCAGCCAAGTCCAGAACACTGAAGCTTTCTTT.

The chain uses TRBV27 and TRBJ1-5, with 8 bases aligning to TRBD1. V dropped 6 bases and J dropped 5; count of bases not matched to a gene: 6. Germline assignment: CDR1 MNHEY and CDR2 SMNVEV (reference sequence). This CDR3 spans 14 amino acids. The chain's CDR3 is CASRPGGLYQPQHF. CDR3 bases: TGTGCCAGCAGACCAGGGGGCCTTTATCAGCCCCAGCATTTT.

This rearrangement joins TRBV3-1 (or the pseudogene TRBV3-2) to TRBJ1-2, with TRBD1 matching over 7 bases. This CDR3 has 15 residues. Germline assignment: CDR1 LGHDT and CDR2 YNNKEL (reference sequence). J was trimmed by 8 bases and V by 4 bases; bases with no gene match: 13. CDR3 in amino acids: CASSRRQEGAQGYTF. As DNA, the CDR3 is TGTGCCAGCAGCCGCCGCCAGGAGGGGGCGCAGGGCTACACCTTC.

This chain connects TRBV19 to TRBJ2-7; D possibly corresponds to TRBD1 (6 bases). The CDR3 length is 13 residues. The ends were cut back, 3 bases at V and 3 bases at J, with 9 bases in the middle. Germline V gene data show CDR1 as LNHDA and CDR2 as SQIVND (reference sequence). Here the CDR3 DNA reads TGTGCCAGTAGTATTCGGGACAACTACGAGCAGTACTTC. Translation: CASSIRDNYEQYF.

This clone was seen once. V usage is TRBV3-1 (or the pseudogene TRBV3-2) and J usage is TRBJ1-5; perhaps TRBD1 as D (5 bases). From germline, CDR1 is LGHDT and CDR2 YNNKEL (reference sequence). The CDR3 is 13 residues long. With 4 bases removed from V and 7 bases from J, the gap between germline ends came to 11 bases. In DNA, the CDR3 is TGTGCCAGCAGCCGACAGCAAGGGCAGCCCCAGCATTTT. Translation: CASSRQQGQPQHF.

The count of this clone is one. The chain employs TRBV28 and TRBJ2-1; 7 bases line up with TRBD1. Losses at the gene ends were 6 bases for V and 5 bases for J; bases not matched to a gene: 7. The CDR3 runs 14 residues. Germline V gene sequence: CDR1 MDHEN, CDR2 SYDVKM. This chain's CDR3 is CASSQRTGDNEQFF. As DNA, the CDR3 is TGTGCCAGCAGCCAACGTACAGGGGACAATGAGCAGTTCTTC.

The chain employs TRBV4-1 and TRBJ1-3; D uncertain. The CDR3 spans 15 residues. V lost 0 bases, J lost 1 base, and 7 bases lay in between. Germline V lookup: CDR1 MGHRA, CDR2 YSYEKL. The CDR3 loop is CASSQEWSSGNTIYF. For the CDR3, the DNA is TGCGCCAGCAGCCAAGAGTGGAGTTCTGGAAACACCATATATTTT.

This clone appeared a few times. This sample also contains other DNA sequences that code for the same CDR3. V is TRBV7-8 and J is TRBJ2-7; possibly TRBD2 for D (6 bases). The CDR3 has 14 residues. Germline V lookup: CDR1 SGHVS, CDR2 FQNEAQ. The V gene lost 1 base and the J gene lost 0 bases, with 7 bases spanning the gap. This chain's CDR3 is CASSLGDSSYEQYF. The CDR3 region has the DNA TGTGCCAGCAGCTTAGGGGACTCCTCCTACGAGCAGTACTTC.

This clone occurred a few times. This rearrangement joins TRBV10-3 to TRBJ1-2; tentative D call: TRBD1 (5 bases). CDR1 and CDR2 (germline): ENHRY, SYGVKD. V gave up 0 bases and J gave up 5 bases, with 10 bases separating them. The CDR3 runs to 14 residues. CDR3 nucleotides: TGTGCCATCAGTGAGTCAGGGGAGGGTTATGGCTACACCTTC. Its translation: CAISESGEGYGYTF.

The rearrangement joins TRBV9 to TRBJ2-2; D possibly corresponds to TRBD2 (5 bases). V lost 0 bases and J 5 bases, leaving 17 bases between the germline ends. This CDR3 is 17 amino acids long. Looked up from germline, CDR1 is SGDLS and CDR2 is YYNGEE. The CDR3 DNA reads TGTGCCAGCAGCGTAGAACCGTCCCCCTGGGAGACCGGGGAGCTGTTTTTT. It specifies CASSVEPSPWETGELFF.

The J gene is TRBJ1-4, the V gene TRBV6-5, with 11 positions matching TRBD1. The germline V gene encodes CDR1 MNHEY and CDR2 SVGAGI. CDR3 length equals 15 residues. V lost 6 bases and J lost 7; bases outside the gene matches: 7. Here the CDR3 reads CASSQRTGGIEKLFF. The CDR3 DNA reads TGTGCCAGCAGCCAACGGACAGGGGGCATTGAAAAACTGTTTTTT.

V and J are TRBV5-1 and TRBJ2-7, with 8 bases fitting TRBD1. Unmatched junction bases numbered 12, after V lost 0 bases and J lost 4 bases. There are 17 residues in the CDR3. The germline gives CDR1 SGHRS, CDR2 YFSETQ. CDR3 nucleotide sequence: TGCGCCAGCAGCTTGGGTCCCAAGGACAGGGCATCGTACGAGCAGTACTTC. Protein product: CASSLGPKDRASYEQYF.

This sequence joins TRBV2 and TRBJ1-4; D may be TRBD1 (5 bases). The CDR3 totals 14 residues. The germline V gene encodes CDR1 SNHLY and CDR2 FYNNEI. Trimming removed 4 bases at V and 8 bases at J, with 14 bases between. The CDR3 DNA sequence: TGTGCCAGCAGTGCCTCCCAGGGTGAGGAAAAACTGTTTTTT. Residues: CASSASQGEEKLFF.

The V call is TRBV28, the J call TRBJ1-5, with 8 bases matching TRBD1. Trimming cost V 6 bases and J 4 bases; bases outside gene matches: 2. The V gene's germline CDR1 is MDHEN and CDR2 SYDVKM. The CDR3 totals 13 residues. Here the CDR3 DNA reads TGTGCCAGCAGCGGACAGGGAAATCAGCCCCAGCATTTT. Its translation is CASSGQGNQPQHF.

CDR3 in amino acids: CAWSVNREGYTF. CDR3 bases: TGTGCCTGGAGTGTAAACAGGGAAGGCTACACCTTC. The chain couples TRBV30 to TRBJ1-2, with D maybe TRBD1 (6 bases). V lost 0 bases to trimming and J lost 8 bases, with 10 bases between them. CDR1 is GTSNPN and CDR2 is SVGIG in the germline V gene (reference sequence). The CDR3 spans 12 residues.

This clone is a singleton in its sample. The CDR3 sequence is CASSRMGLNTEAFF. CDR3 nucleotide sequence: TGTGCCAGCAGCCGAATGGGACTTAACACTGAAGCTTTCTTT. The V call is TRBV3-1 (or the pseudogene TRBV3-2), the J call TRBJ1-1, with TRBD1 as a possible D gene (5 bases). CDR3 length: 14 residues. V was pared by 4 bases and J by 2 bases, with 11 bases between. The germline CDR1 and CDR2 sequences are LGHDT and YNNKEL (reference sequence).

With regard to this clone: Compared with germline, one end of the junction differs, possibly owing to a read error. The gene calls are TRBV2 and TRBJ1-3, with unresolved D. This CDR3 spans 14 amino acids. The germline CDR1 and CDR2 sequences are SNHLY and FYNNEI. CDR3 in amino acids: CASSEGGVGSSIYF. The CDR3 coding sequence is TGTGCCAGCAGCGAAGGAGGCGTTGGGAGTTCCATATATTTT.

This clone showed up just a few times. This rearrangement joins TRBV5-1 to TRBJ1-3; D gene uncertain. The CDR3 length is 13 residues. CDR1 is SGHRS and CDR2 is YFSETQ in the germline V gene. V was trimmed by 2 bases and J by 0 bases, leaving 3 bases between them. CDR3: CASSFLSGNTIYF. The CDR3 bases are TGCGCCAGCAGCTTTCTCTCTGGAAACACCATATATTTT. Full variable domain (rest looked up from reference TRBV5-1 and TRBJ1-3): KAGVTQTPRYLIKTRGQQVTLSCSPISGHRSVSWYQQTPGQGLQFLFEYFSETQRNKGNFPGRFSGRQFSNSRSEMNVSTLELGDSALYLCASSFLSGNTIYFGEGSWLTVV.

The J gene is TRBJ2-1, the V gene TRBV5-1; 8 nucleotides match TRBD2. This CDR3 comprises 17 residues. Germline V gives CDR1 SGHRS, CDR2 YFSETQ. Trimming removed 0 bases from V and 9 bases from J; junction bases left unmatched: 14. The CDR3 DNA sequence: TGCGCCAGCAGCTTGGGGGTGGCGGGGGGCCGGAGAGGTGAGCAGTTCTTC. Protein: CASSLGVAGGRRGEQFF.

On this clone itself: The same CDR3 arises from other DNA sequences in this sample as well. The rearrangement joins TRBV6-5 to TRBJ1-1; no clear D. Germline-derived CDR1 and CDR2 are MNHEY and SVGAGI. Trimming pared 3 bases from V and 1 base from J, leaving 9 bases between. The CDR3 contains 14 residues. The CDR3 region is CASSYFPGNTEAFF. Here the CDR3 DNA reads TGTGCCAGCAGTTATTTCCCAGGGAACACTGAAGCTTTCTTT.

V gene TRBV6-5 combines with J gene TRBJ2-7, with no clear D. Germline V gene data show CDR1 as MNHEY and CDR2 as SVGAGI. This CDR3 contains 12 residues. The V end lost 8 bases, the J end lost 6 bases, and 14 bases lay between the germline ends. The CDR3 loop reads CASAFTAREQYF. CDR3 DNA sequence: TGTGCCAGCGCCTTTACAGCTCGCGAGCAGTACTTC.

In this sample, this clone turned up once. This rearrangement joins TRBV2 to TRBJ2-1; TRBD2 matches 7 bases. This CDR3 region has 15 residues. Unmatched junction bases numbered 9, after V lost 5 bases and J lost 5 bases. Germline CDR1 and CDR2: SNHLY and FYNNEI. The CDR3 DNA reads TGTGCCAGCAGTAAACGGAGGGGAGGGGACAATGAGCAGTTCTTC. Translating gives CASSKRRGGDNEQFF.